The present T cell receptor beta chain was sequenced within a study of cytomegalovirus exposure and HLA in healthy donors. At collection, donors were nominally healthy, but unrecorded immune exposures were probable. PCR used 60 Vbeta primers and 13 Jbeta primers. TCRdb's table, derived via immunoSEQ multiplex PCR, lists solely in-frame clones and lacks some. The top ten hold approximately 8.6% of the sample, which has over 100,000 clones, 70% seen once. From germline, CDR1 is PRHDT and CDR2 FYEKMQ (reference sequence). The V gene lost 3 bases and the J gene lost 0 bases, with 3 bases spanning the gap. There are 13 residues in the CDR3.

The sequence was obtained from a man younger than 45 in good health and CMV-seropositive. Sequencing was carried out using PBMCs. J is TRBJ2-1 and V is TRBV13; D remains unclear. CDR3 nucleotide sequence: TGTGCCAGCAGCTTTAGCTCCTACAATGAGCAGTTCTTC. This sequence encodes CASSFSSYNEQFF.